This T cell receptor (beta chain) emerged from a study of T cell changes during pregnancy in multiple sclerosis. CDR1 and CDR2 from the germline V gene are SEHNR and FQNEAQ (reference sequence). This CDR3 region has 17 residues. V lost 2 bases, J lost 6 bases, and 13 bases stayed unmatched. Here immunoSEQ multiplex PCR was the method, and the copy in TCRdb shows in-frame clones only, minus some. This repertoire shows roughly 40,000 clones, approximately 90% found once; its top ten account for 1.2%. This TCR came from a female donor with multiple sclerosis, enrolled in a pregnancy study. The V call is TRBV7-9, the J call TRBJ2-7, with 10 bases that match TRBD1. This material consisted of peripheral blood, taken before pregnancy. CDR3 bases: TGTGCCAGCAGCTTAATCGGGCATGGACAGGGGGAGGGCGAGCAGTACTTC. It is translated as CASSLIGHGQGEGEQYF. Together with reference TRBV7-9 and TRBJ2-7, the CDR3 gives the full variable domain: DTGVSQNPRHKITKRGQNVTFRCDPISEHNRLYWYRQTLGQGPEFLTYFQNEAQLEKSRLLSDRFSAERPKGSFSTLEIQRTEQGDSAMYLCASSLIGHGQGEGEQYFGPGTRLTVT.